Listed here is a single T cell receptor beta chain. The data derive from a study of blood T cell repertoires in COVID-19. Across the whole study: Italy, Spain and the United States were the sources of the convalescent and acute COVID-19 samples. In each case, the material was cDNA or gDNA derived from T cells, B-cell-depleted T cells, or PBMCs.

TCRdb keeps only in-frame clones here, not all; method: immunoSEQ multiplex PCR. This table has roughly 70,000 clones, 70% to 90% appearing once. Trimming shortened V by 4 bases and J by 0 bases, and 13 bases separated the two germline ends. In germline, CDR1 is SGHNT, CDR2 YYREEE (reference sequence). This CDR3 has 15 residues. Sample: peripheral blood. The V call is TRBV5-4, the J call TRBJ1-2; no clear D gene. This receptor was identified in a woman in her sixties or seventies with acute or convalescent COVID-19. In DNA, the CDR3 is TGTGCCAGCAGCCTACAGACGGGAACTAACTATGGCTACACCTTC. It translates to CASSLQTGTNYGYTF. Full variable domain (outside the CDR3, taken from reference TRBV5-4 and TRBJ1-2): ETGVTQSPTHLIKTRGQQVTLRCSSQSGHNTVSWYQQALGQGPQFIFQYYREEENGRGNFPPRFSGLQFPNYSSELNVNALELDDSALYLCASSLQTGTNYGYTFGSGTRLTVV.